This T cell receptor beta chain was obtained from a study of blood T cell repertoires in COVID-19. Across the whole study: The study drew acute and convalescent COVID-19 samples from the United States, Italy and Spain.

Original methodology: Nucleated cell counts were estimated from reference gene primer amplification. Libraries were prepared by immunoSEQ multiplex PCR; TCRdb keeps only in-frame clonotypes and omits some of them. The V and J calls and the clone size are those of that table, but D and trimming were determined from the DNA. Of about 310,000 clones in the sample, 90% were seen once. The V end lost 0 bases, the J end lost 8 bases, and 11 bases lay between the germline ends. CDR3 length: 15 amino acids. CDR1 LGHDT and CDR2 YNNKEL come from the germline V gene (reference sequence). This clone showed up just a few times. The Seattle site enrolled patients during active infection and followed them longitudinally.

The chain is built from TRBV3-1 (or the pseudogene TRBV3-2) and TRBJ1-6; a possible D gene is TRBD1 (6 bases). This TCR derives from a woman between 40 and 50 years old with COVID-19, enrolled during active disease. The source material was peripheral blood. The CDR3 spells CASSQDVQGDSPLHF. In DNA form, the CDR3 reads TGTGCCAGCAGCCAAGATGTACAGGGAGATTCACCCCTCCACTTT.